The 7 T cell receptor beta chains in this list originate from one sample, sequenced in a study of cytomegalovirus exposure and HLA in healthy donors. Sequencing was performed with immunoSEQ multiplex PCR; in TCRdb, only in-frame clones are kept and a portion is missing. The sample lists under 250,000 clones, roughly 85% seen once, with 4.5% to 7% in the top ten. The sequenced sample consisted of PBMCs. These receptors all stem from a woman aged 18-29 years in good health and CMV-seronegative.

This chain uses TRBV30 with TRBJ1-5; 10 bases match TRBD1. J gave up 2 bases and V 5 bases, and 6 bases lay outside the gene matches. The CDR3 is made up of 15 amino acids. Germline V gene data show CDR1 as GTSNPN and CDR2 as SVGIG (reference sequence). CDR3 DNA: TGTGCCTGGCGAAGACAGGGGGCGGGCAATCAGCCCCAGCATTTT. Its translation is CAWRRQGAGNQPQHF.

The chain recombines TRBV6-5 with TRBJ2-7; 8 positions agree with TRBD1. The germline CDR1 and CDR2 sequences are MNHEY and SVGAGI. The CDR3 runs 13 residues. J lost 1 base, V lost 8 bases, and 4 bases had no gene match. This chain's CDR3 is CASAGGPSYEQYF. The CDR3 bases are TGTGCCAGCGCAGGGGGCCCGTCCTACGAGCAGTACTTC.

CDR3 sequence reads: CASGTGFPGELFF. CDR3 coding DNA: TGTGCCAGTGGGACAGGGTTTCCCGGGGAGCTGTTTTTT. This sequence joins TRBV9 and TRBJ2-2, with 9 bases aligning to TRBD1. The CDR3 spans 13 residues. The V gene's germline CDR1 is SGDLS and CDR2 YYNGEE. Trimming cost V 8 bases and J 6 bases; bases outside gene matches: 5.

The V gene is TRBV19, the J gene TRBJ1-5; perhaps TRBD1 as D (5 bases). Trimming took 9 bases from V and 0 from J, leaving 12 bases between them. The germline V gene encodes CDR1 LNHDA and CDR2 SQIVND (reference sequence). CDR3 length equals 14 residues. The CDR3 region has the DNA TGTGCCAGCAGGGAAGGGAATAGCAATCAGCCCCAGCATTTT. Its protein product is CASREGNSNQPQHF.

This chain joins TRBV11-2 and TRBJ2-7; possible D gene TRBD2, 6 bases. The V end lost 1 base, the J end lost 2 bases, and 12 bases lay between the germline ends. The germline V gene has CDR1 SGHAT and CDR2 FQNNGV. This CDR3 has 15 residues. CDR3 nucleotides: TGTGCCAGCAGCTTAGGGGGACTCCCAACCTACGAGCAGTACTTC. Translating gives CASSLGGLPTYEQYF.

The V gene is TRBV5-1, the J gene TRBJ2-3, with D possibly matching TRBD2 (5 bases). The CDR3 consists of 14 residues. V lost 3 bases and J lost 3, with 11 bases in between. CDR1 is SGHRS and CDR2 is YFSETQ in the germline V gene. The CDR3: CASSSQRPTDTQYF. The CDR3 DNA is TGCGCCAGCAGCTCCCAGCGGCCGACAGATACGCAGTATTTT.

As for this clone: This may come from a read error, since a much larger clone is one base off. This sample also contains other DNA sequences that code for the same CDR3. The chain recombines TRBV6-1 with TRBJ2-7, with 9 bases that match TRBD1. Germline trimming cut 4 bases from V and 1 base from J; bases unmatched to any gene: 2. The germline V gene has CDR1 MNHNS and CDR2 SASEGT. There are 14 residues in the CDR3. The CDR3, as DNA: TGTGCCAGCAGTGCAGGGACAGGGTCCTACGAGCAGTACTTC. Translating it yields CASSAGTGSYEQYF.